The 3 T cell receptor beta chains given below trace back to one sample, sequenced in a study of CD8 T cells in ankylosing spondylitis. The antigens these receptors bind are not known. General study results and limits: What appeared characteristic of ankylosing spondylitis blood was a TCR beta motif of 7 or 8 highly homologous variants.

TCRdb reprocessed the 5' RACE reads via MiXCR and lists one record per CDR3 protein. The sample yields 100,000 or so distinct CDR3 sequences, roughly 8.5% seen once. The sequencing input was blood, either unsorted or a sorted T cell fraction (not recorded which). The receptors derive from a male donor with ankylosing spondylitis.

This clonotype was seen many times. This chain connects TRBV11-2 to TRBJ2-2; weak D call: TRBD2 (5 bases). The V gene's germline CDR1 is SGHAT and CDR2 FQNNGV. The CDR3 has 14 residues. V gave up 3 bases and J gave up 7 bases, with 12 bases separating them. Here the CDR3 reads CASSLSYSDGELFF. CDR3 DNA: TGTGCCAGCAGCTTGAGTTATAGCGACGGGGAGCTGTTTTTT.

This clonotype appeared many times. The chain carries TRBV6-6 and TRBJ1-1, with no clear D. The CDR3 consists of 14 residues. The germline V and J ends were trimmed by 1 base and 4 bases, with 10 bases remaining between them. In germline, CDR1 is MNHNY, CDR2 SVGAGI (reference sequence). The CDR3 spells CASSYLGLGTEAFF. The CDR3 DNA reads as TGTGCCAGCAGTTACTTGGGGTTAGGCACTGAAGCTTTCTTT.

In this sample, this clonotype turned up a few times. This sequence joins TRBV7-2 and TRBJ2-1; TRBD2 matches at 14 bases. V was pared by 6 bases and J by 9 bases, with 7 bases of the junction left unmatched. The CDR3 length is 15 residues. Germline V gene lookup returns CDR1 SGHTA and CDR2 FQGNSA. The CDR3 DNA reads TGTGCCAGCAGATCGACTAGCGGGAGGGCCCGTGAGCAGTTCTTC. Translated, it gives CASRSTSGRAREQFF.